The rows below give T cell receptor beta chains drawn from one sample of a study of shared clonotypes between healthy human individuals. Libraries were prepared by immunoSEQ multiplex PCR; TCRdb keeps only in-frame clonotypes and omits some of them. Among 650,000 to 800,000 clones, roughly 94% were seen once, and the ten largest hold 24%. Material for sequencing was naive CD8+ T cells sorted from blood. These receptors all stem from a man younger than 40 in good health. Both conserved end residues are part of each CDR3. Each record gives: V gene, clone size, CDR3 protein. For some rows the clone size is stated as once, few or many, or as a class when expanded; others skip it.

>TRBV21-1|-
CASSKVGSEQFF
>TRBV11-2|-
CASSSWTGGGEKLFF
>TRBV15|-
CATSIQGRGHQPQHF
>TRBV7-2|-
CASSSPGTSGYEQYF
>TRBV6-6|-
CASSSRMNYGYTF
>TRBV19|-
CASSIGAGGPKDTQYF
>TRBV7-9|-
CASSVTNQETQYF
>TRBV19|-
CASRGQAEETQYF
>TRBV5-6|-
CASSEGQGDYEQYF
>TRBV2|-
CASLGPERGRNEQFF
>TRBV6-5|-
CASSPGQMVAEAFF
>TRBV14|-
CASSHWEGTKEPYEQYF
>TRBV7-7|-
CASSLESAAGELFF
>TRBV4-1|-
CASSQGAGTNTGELFF
>TRBV15|-
CATSRDLDYYEQYF
>TRBV27|-
CASRTLGGDYGYTF
>TRBV9|-
CASSYHPGEQYF
>TRBV29-1|-
CSVDSAWIYNEQFF
>TRBV4-3|-
CASARTGDRGVNTEAFF
>TRBV7-8|-
CASSLRRGMDTQYF
>TRBV29-1|-
CSAGTPNTDTQYF
>TRBV30|-
CACTRGTANQPQHF
>TRBV7-8|-
CASSLRLATSYEQYF
>TRBV13|-
CASSSEGAVPYNEQFF
>TRBV18|once
CASSPPWEDNEQFF
>TRBV11-2|-
CASSLGLDTQYF
>TRBV4-2|-
CASSQSGLAGELSDTQYF
>TRBV7-9|-
CASSSPRAGELFF